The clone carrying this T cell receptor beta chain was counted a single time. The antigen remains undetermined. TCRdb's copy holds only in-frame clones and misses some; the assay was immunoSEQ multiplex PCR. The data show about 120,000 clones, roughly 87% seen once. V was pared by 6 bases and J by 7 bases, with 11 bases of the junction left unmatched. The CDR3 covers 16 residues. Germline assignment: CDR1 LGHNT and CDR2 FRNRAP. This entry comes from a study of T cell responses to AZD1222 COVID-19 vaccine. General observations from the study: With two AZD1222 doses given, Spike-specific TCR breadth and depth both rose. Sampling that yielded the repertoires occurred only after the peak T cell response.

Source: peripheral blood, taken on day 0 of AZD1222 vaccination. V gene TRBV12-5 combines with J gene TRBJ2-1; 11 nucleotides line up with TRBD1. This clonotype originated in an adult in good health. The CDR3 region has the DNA TGTGCTAGTGGCCCGGGGGGACAGGGGGGAAGGAATGAGCAGTTCTTC. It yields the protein CASGPGGQGGRNEQFF.